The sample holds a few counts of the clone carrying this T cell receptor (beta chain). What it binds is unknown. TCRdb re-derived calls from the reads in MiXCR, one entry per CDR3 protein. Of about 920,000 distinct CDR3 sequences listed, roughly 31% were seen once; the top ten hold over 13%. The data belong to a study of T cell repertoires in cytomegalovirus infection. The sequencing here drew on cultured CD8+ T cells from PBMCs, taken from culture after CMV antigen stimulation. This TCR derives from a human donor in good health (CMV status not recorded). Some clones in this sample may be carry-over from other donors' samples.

The CDR3 sequence is CASSLYLAGYEQYV. In DNA, the CDR3 is TGTGCCAGCAGTTTATATCTAGCGGGGTACGAGCAGTACGTC. V is TRBV12-3 or TRBV12-4 and J is TRBJ2-7; 9 nucleotides agree with TRBD2. V was clipped by 2 bases and J by 4 bases; unmatched bases: 3. The CDR3 sequence is 14 residues long.